The present TCR beta chain was sequenced within a study of CD8 T cells in ankylosing spondylitis. Overall study results and limits: As reported, disease-linked clones showed significant enrichment in matched ankylosing spondylitis synovial fluid. A CD8+ phenotype characterized the disease-linked clones, which were relatively rare in peripheral blood. What appeared characteristic of ankylosing spondylitis blood was a TCR beta motif of eight highly homologous variants.

Turning to this clonotype: As yet, its antigen is unknown.

CDR3 length: 16 residues. J was trimmed by 2 bases and V by 4 bases; bases with no gene match: 9. The germline V gene has CDR1 MNHNS and CDR2 SASEGT. Quantitative molecular-barcoded 5'-RACE generated the TCR beta libraries. Via MiXCR, TCRdb re-called the 5' RACE reads, giving one row per CDR3 protein. The top ten clones hold approximately 18% of a sample with roughly 700,000 distinct CDR3 sequences, 15% to 20% of them seen once. The receptor comes from a male donor with ankylosing spondylitis. Input material: blood, either unsorted or a sorted T cell fraction (not recorded which). The chain uses TRBV6-1 and TRBJ2-5; 8 bases agree with TRBD1. CDR3: CASSARDRMGQETQYF. The DNA of the CDR3 is TGTGCCAGCAGTGCCCGGGACAGGATGGGGCAAGAGACCCAGTACTTC.